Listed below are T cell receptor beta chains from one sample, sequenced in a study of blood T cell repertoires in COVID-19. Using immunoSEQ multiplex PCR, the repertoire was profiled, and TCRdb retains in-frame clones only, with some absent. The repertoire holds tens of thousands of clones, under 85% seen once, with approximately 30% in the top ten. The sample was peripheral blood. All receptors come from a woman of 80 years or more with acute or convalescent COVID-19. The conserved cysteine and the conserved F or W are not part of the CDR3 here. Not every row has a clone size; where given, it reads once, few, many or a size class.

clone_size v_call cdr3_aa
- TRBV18 ASSPRDRHSGNTIY
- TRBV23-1 ASSPGKVSGEQF
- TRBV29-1 SVDGQTGSEQY
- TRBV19 ASSGTSGRNTGELF
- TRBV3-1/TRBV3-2 ASSLYGTGGATFGYEQY
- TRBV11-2 ASSLVGTGGNYGYT
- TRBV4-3 ASSQDRGFGANVLT
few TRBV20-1 SARGAF
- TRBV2 ASSGGFQGTDTQY
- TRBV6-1 ASSEASGRAYNEQF
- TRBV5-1 ASMELASGANVLT
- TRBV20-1 RGGGGEAF
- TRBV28 ASSSSGAASNYGYT
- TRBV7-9 ASSLRGGRLNTEAF
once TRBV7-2 ASSLAKQGGYT
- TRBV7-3 ASSLMTGGGETQY
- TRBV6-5 ASSYTLTRTPHEQY
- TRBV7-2 ASRNALGGTYEQY
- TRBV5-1 ASSWRASGNHEQY
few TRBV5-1 ASSLRTGAEVQY
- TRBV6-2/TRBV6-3 ASSVPGQVFGYT
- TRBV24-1 ATSDLQIFGGRNTGELF
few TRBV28 ASSTSGSWGLADTYEQY
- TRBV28 ASSLLQGGGYGGNQPQH
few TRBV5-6 ASSFVVAGGLYEQY
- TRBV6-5 AATSGSNEQF
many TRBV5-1 ASSLGQGTQY
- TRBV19 ASSLGTEAF
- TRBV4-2 ASSQDRDTGANVLT
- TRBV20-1 SASESVSGNTIY
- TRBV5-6 ASSSSRGPRAGELF
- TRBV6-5 ASSVRGPSYEQY
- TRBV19 ASSERQGGNQPQH
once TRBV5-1 ASSLAPGREHGYT
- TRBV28 ASRQQGARTEAF
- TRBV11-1 ASSLQGSAYEQY
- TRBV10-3 AISILGLAEAPDTQY
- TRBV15 ATSRDRRPSGETQY
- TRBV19 ASSKDRSTEAF
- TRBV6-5 ASSFPRQGAYEQY
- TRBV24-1 ATSQGVLAKNIQY
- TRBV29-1 SVDPSAGFYNEQF
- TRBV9 ASSPVGGGFSEQY
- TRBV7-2 ASSLQAPNEKLF
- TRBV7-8 ASSQDPGRNQPQH
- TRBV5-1 ASSGTGGTEAF
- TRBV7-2 ASSSWEKQF
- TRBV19 ASSILQGNYGYT
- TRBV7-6 ASSPSGGSPT
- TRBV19 ASTLGVAGGNTGELF
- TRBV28 ASSPSQVTTVVSPLH
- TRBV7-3 ASSLSRGTDTQY
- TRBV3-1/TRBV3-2 ASSQELGQGHTEAF
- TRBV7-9 ASSHSSADTQY
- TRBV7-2 ASSETGGTDTQY
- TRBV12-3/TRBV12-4 ASKTGTNTEAF
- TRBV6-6 ASRLSGRAGELF
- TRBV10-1 ASSESLAGPSTYEQY
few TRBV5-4 ASSQRERGNTEAF